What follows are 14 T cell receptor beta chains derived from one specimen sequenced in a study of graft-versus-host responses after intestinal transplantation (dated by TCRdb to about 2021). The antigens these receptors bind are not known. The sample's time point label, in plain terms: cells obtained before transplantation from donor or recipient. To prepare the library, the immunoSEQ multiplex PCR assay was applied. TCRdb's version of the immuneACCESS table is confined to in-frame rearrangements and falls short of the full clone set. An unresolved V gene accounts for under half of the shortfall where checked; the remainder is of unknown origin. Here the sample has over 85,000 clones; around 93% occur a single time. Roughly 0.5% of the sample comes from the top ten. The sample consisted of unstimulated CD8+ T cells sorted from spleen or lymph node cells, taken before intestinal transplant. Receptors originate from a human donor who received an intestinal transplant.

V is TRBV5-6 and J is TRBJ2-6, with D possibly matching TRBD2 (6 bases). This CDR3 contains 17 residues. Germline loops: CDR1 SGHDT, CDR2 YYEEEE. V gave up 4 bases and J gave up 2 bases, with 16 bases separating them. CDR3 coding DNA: TGTGCCAGCAGCAGCGGGCCCCGCCCCACTGGGGCCAACGTCCTGACTTTC. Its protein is CASSSGPRPTGANVLTF.

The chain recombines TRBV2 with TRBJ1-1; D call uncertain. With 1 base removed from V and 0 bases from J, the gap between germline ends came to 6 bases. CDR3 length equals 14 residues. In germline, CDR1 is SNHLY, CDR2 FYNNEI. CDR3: CASSEVIMNTEAFF. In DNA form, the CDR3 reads TGTGCCAGCAGTGAAGTAATCATGAACACTGAAGCTTTCTTT.

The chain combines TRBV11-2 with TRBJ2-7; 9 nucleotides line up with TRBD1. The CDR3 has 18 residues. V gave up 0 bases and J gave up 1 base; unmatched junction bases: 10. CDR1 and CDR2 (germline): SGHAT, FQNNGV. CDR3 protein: CASSLEWVGTGSSYEQYF. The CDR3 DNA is TGTGCCAGCAGCTTAGAATGGGTGGGGACAGGGAGTTCCTACGAGCAGTACTTC.

Here the CDR3 reads CASRGWNYGYTF. The DNA of the CDR3 is TGTGCCAGCAGAGGGTGGAACTATGGCTACACCTTC. J is TRBJ1-2 and V is TRBV11-2; no clear D. V lost 6 bases, J lost 2 bases, and 7 bases lay in between. Germline V gives CDR1 SGHAT, CDR2 FQNNGV. This CDR3 contains 12 residues. Based on the CDR3 plus reference TRBV11-2 and TRBJ1-2, the full variable domain is EAGVAQSPRYKIIEKRQSVAFWCNPISGHATLYWYQQILGQGPKLLIQFQNNGVVDDSQLPKDRFSAERLKGVDSTLKIQPAKLEDSAVYLCASRGWNYGYTFGSGTRLTVV.

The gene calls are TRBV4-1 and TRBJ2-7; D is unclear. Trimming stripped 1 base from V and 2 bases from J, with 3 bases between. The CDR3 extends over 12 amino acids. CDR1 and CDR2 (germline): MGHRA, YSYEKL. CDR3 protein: CASSQGPYEQYF. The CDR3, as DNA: TGCGCCAGCAGCCAAGGACCCTACGAGCAGTACTTC.

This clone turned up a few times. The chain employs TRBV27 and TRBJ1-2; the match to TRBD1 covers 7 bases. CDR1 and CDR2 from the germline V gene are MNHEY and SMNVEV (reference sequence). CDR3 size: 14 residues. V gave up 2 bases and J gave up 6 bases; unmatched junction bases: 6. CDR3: CASSLIRDSNGYTF. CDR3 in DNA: TGTGCCAGCAGTTTAATCCGGGACAGTAATGGCTACACCTTC.

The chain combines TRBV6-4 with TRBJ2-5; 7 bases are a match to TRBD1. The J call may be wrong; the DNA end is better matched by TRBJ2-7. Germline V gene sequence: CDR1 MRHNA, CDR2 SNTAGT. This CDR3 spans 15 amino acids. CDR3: CASSVDGQVPYEQYF. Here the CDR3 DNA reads TGTGCCAGCAGTGTCGACGGACAGGTCCCCTACGAGCAGTACTTC.

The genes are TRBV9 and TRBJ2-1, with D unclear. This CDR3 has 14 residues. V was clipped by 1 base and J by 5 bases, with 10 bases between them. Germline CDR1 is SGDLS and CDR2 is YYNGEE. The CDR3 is CASSVLSRDNEQFF. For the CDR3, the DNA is TGTGCCAGCAGCGTATTATCGAGAGACAATGAGCAGTTCTTC.

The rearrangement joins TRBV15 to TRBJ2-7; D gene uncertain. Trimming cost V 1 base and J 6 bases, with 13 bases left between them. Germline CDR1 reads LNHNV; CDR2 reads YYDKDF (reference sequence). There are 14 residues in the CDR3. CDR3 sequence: CATSRGPGSVEQYF. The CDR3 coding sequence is TGTGCCACCAGCAGAGGTCCCGGGTCGGTCGAGCAGTACTTC.

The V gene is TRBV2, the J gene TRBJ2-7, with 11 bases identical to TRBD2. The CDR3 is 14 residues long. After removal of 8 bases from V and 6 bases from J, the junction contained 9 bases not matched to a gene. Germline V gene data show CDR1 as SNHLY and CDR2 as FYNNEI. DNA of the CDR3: TGTGCCAGCCAATTAGCGGGGGGGTTACGCGAGCAGTACTTC. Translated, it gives CASQLAGGLREQYF.

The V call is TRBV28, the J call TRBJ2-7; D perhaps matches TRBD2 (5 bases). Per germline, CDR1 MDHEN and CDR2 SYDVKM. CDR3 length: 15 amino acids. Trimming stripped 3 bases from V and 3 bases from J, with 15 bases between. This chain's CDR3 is CASSLARAGGYEQYF. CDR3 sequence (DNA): TGTGCCAGCAGTTTGGCCCGGGCAGGAGGCTACGAGCAGTACTTC.

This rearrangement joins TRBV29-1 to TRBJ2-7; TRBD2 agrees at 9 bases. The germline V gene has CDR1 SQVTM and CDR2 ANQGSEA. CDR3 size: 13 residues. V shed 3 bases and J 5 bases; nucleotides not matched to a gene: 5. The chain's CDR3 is CSVDIAGVHEQYF. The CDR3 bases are TGCAGCGTTGACATAGCGGGAGTGCACGAGCAGTACTTC.

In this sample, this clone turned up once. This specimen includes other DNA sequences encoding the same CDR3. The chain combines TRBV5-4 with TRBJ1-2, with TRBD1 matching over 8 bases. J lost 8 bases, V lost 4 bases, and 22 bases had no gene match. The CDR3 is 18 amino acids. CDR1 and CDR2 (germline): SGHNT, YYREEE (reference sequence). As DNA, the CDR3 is TGTGCCAGCAGCCGAGAGCATCCCGGGACAGGCCCAGGAGGGGGCTACACCTTC. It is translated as CASSREHPGTGPGGGYTF.

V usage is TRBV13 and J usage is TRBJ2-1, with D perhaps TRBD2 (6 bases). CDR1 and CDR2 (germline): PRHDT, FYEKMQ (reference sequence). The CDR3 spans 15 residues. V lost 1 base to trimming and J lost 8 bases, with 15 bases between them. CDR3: CASSLAGAHGDEQFF. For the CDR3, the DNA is TGTGCCAGCAGCTTAGCGGGAGCCCACGGGGATGAGCAGTTCTTC.